The 9 T cell receptor beta chains given below trace back to one sample, sequenced in a study of OX40 agonist ivuxolimab in advanced cancers. Sequencing was performed with immunoSEQ multiplex PCR; in TCRdb, only in-frame clones are kept and a portion is missing. Of approximately 90,000 clones in the sample, approximately 90% were seen once. The sample consisted of CD4+ or CD8+ T cells sorted from blood, taken in a trial of the OX40 agonist ivuxolimab. The receptor set was obtained from an adult with an advanced solid tumor such as melanoma, head and neck, liver or kidney cancer.

The V call is TRBV30, the J call TRBJ1-5; D gene uncertain. V gave up 3 bases and J gave up 5 bases, with 11 bases separating them. Germline V gene data show CDR1 as GTSNPN and CDR2 as SVGIG (reference sequence). The CDR3 is 13 residues long. DNA of the CDR3: TGTGCCTGGAGAGACGGGAAGGATCAGCCCCAGCATTTT. This translates into CAWRDGKDQPQHF.

This chain connects TRBV5-1 to TRBJ1-2, with 7 bases fitting TRBD1. The CDR3 extends over 14 amino acids. The V gene's germline CDR1 is SGHRS and CDR2 YFSETQ. J was trimmed by 7 bases and V by 3 bases; bases with no gene match: 9. The CDR3 protein is CASSSDPGTVGYTF. The CDR3 DNA sequence: TGCGCCAGCAGCTCTGACCCCGGGACAGTTGGCTACACCTTC.

The chain employs TRBV11-2 and TRBJ1-2; D gene unclear. V was cut by 1 base and J by 7 bases, with 13 bases left in between. This CDR3 contains 14 residues. CDR1 and CDR2 (germline): SGHAT, FQNNGV. The CDR3 loop is CASSLGTRGRGYTF. The CDR3 DNA follows: TGTGCCAGCAGCTTAGGGACCCGCGGTCGTGGCTACACCTTC.

The rearrangement uses TRBV2 and TRBJ2-5; maybe TRBD2 (5 bases). V was trimmed by 7 bases and J by 5 bases, leaving 17 bases between them. The CDR3 extends over 14 amino acids. Germline CDR1 SNHLY, CDR2 FYNNEI. The CDR3 coding sequence is TGTGCCAGCACCCCTCGGGGAGCCGGGGAGACCCAGTACTTC. Its protein product is CASTPRGAGETQYF.

The rearrangement links TRBV4-2 to TRBJ1-2, with D possibly being TRBD1 (6 bases). The CDR3 runs 15 residues. V gave up 0 bases and J gave up 4 bases, with 12 bases separating them. The germline V gene encodes CDR1 LGHNA and CDR2 YNFKEQ. The CDR3 nucleotides are TGTGCCAGCAGCCAAGATGGACAGCAGACCTATGGCTACACCTTC. Its protein is CASSQDGQQTYGYTF.

The genes are TRBV7-9 and TRBJ2-7; no firm D call. Trimming took off 2 bases at V and 1 base at J, with 0 bases between the two ends. Germline V gives CDR1 SEHNR, CDR2 FQNEAQ (reference sequence). This CDR3 is built from 11 residues. This chain's CDR3 is CASSLSYEQYF. The CDR3 bases are TGTGCCAGCAGCTTATCCTACGAGCAGTACTTC.

V usage is TRBV6-1 and J usage is TRBJ1-2; D is possibly TRBD1 (6 bases). The V end was cut by 5 bases, the J end by 6 bases, with 13 bases between. Germline lookup yields CDR1 MNHNS and CDR2 SASEGT. The CDR3 has 13 amino acids. The CDR3 sequence: CASSFLEGDGYTF. The CDR3 DNA sequence: TGTGCCAGCAGTTTCCTCGAGGGGGATGGCTACACCTTC.

The J gene is TRBJ1-5, the V gene TRBV19; D unresolved. Per the germline V gene, CDR1 is LNHDA and CDR2 is SQIVND (reference sequence). Trimming took 3 bases from V and 7 from J, leaving 7 bases between them. The CDR3 loop spans 12 amino acids. CDR3: CASSMSRQPQHF. The CDR3 DNA is TGTGCCAGTAGTATGTCAAGGCAGCCCCAGCATTTT.

The V call is TRBV7-6, the J call TRBJ1-4; no clear D. CDR1 is SGHVS, CDR2 FNYEAQ, per germline. This CDR3 comprises 15 residues. V lost 2 bases to trimming and J lost 7 bases, with 14 bases between them. The CDR3 DNA reads as TGTGCCAGCAGCTTACCGTCCTTATCGCGTGAAAAACTGTTTTTT. Amino acids: CASSLPSLSREKLFF.